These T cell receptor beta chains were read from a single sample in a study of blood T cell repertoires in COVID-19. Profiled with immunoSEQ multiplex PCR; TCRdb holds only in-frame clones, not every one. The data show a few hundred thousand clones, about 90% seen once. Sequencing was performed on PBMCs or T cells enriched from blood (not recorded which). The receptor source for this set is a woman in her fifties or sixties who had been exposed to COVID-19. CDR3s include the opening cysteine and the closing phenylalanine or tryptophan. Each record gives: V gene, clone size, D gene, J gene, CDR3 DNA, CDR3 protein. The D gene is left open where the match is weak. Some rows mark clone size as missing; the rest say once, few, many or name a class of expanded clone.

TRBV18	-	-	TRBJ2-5	TGTGCCAGCTCACGGACGGTAGGGGCGCTGGAGGAGACCCAGTACTTC	CASSRTVGALEETQYF
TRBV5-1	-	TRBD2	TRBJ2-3	TGCGCCAGCAGCTTGACTAGCGGCCTTGCAGATACGCAGTATTTT	CASSLTSGLADTQYF
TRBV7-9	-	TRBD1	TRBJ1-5	TGTGCCAGCAGCCACGGGACAGGGAATCAGCCCCAGCATTTT	CASSHGTGNQPQHF
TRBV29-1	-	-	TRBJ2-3	TGCAGCGTCGGTGGGGCTCCCACAGATACGCAGTATTTT	CSVGGAPTDTQYF
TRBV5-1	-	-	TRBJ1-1	TGCGCCAGCAGACGAGAGAGGGGTGGCGGGGGGAACACTGAAGCTTTCTTT	CASRRERGGGGNTEAFF
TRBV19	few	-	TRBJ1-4	TGTGCCAGTATTGGGCACTGGGGCTCAACTAATGAAAAACTGTTTTTT	CASIGHWGSTNEKLFF
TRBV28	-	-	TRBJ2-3	TGTGCCAGCAGGCAGGCCCTAGATACGCAGTATTTT	CASRQALDTQYF
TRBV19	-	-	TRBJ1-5	TGTGCCAGTAGTATAGTACAGCCTAGCAATCAGCCCCAGCATTTT	CASSIVQPSNQPQHF
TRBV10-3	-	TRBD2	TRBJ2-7	TGTGCCATCAGTGGACGGCGTGGTAGCGGGGGGGCCGGGTACGAGCAGTACTTC	CAISGRRGSGGAGYEQYF
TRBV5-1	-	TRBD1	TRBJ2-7	TGCGCCAGCACCAGGGGGCCTGGGGATTACGAGCAGTACTTC	CASTRGPGDYEQYF
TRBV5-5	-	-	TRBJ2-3	TGTGCCAGCAGCTTGGCCCGCCGACAGATAACCACAGATACGCAGTATTTT	CASSLARRQITTDTQYF